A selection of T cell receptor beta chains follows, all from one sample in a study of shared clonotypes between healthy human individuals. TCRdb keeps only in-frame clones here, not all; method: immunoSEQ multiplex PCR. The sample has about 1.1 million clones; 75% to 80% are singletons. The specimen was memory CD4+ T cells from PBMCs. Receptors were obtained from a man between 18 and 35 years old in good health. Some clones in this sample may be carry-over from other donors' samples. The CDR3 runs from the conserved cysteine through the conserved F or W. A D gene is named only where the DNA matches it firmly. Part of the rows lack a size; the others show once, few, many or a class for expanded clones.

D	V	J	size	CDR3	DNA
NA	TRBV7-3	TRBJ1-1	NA	CASSFDAGTTEAFF	TGTGCCAGCAGCTTCGACGCCGGGACGACTGAAGCTTTCTTT
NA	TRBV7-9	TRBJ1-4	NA	CASSLALAQGKLFF	TGTGCCAGCAGCTTAGCTCTGGCCCAGGGAAAACTGTTTTTT
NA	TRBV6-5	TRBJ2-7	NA	CASSFGSHYEQYF	TGTGCCAGCAGTTTCGGGTCCCACTACGAGCAGTACTTC
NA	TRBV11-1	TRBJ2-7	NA	CASSLSAASDEQYF	TGTGCCAGCAGCCTATCCGCGGCCAGCGACGAGCAGTACTTC
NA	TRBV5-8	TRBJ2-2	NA	CASSRTRTGELFF	TGTGCCAGCAGCCGAACTAGGACCGGGGAGCTGTTTTTT
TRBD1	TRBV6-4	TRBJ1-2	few	CASSHGQGDYGYTF	TGTGCCAGCAGCCACGGACAGGGGGACTATGGCTACACCTTC
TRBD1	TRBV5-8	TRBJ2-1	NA	CASTRQGRYEQFF	TGTGCCAGCACCCGACAGGGAAGGTATGAGCAGTTCTTC
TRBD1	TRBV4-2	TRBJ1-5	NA	CASSQDRGDQPQHF	TGTGCCAGCAGCCAAGACAGGGGGGATCAGCCCCAGCATTTT
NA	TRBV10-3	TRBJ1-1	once	CAISEPGSQGRTEAFF	TGTGCCATCAGTGAGCCCGGTTCACAGGGACGAACTGAAGCTTTCTTT
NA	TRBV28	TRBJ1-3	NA	CASSLGPFSGNTIYF	TGTGCCAGCAGTTTGGGTCCGTTCTCTGGAAACACCATATATTTT
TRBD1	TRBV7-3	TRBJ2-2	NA	CASSRQGNTGELFF	TGTGCCAGCAGCAGACAGGGGAACACCGGGGAGCTGTTTTTT
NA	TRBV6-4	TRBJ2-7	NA	CASPSEQYF	TGTGCCAGCCCCTCCGAGCAGTACTTC
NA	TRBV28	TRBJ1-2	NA	CASSFYGGNYGYTF	TGTGCCAGCAGTTTCTACGGGGGGAACTATGGCTACACCTTC
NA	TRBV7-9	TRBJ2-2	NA	CAGDRSGELFF	TGTGCCGGCGACAGATCCGGGGAGCTGTTTTTT
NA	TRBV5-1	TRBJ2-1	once	CASSLAGTGGGEQFF	TGCGCCAGCAGCTTGGCCGGGACAGGCGGGGGTGAGCAGTTCTTC
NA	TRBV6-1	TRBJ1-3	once	CASKAGLERNTIYF	TGTGCCAGCAAAGCGGGCCTCGAGCGAAACACCATATATTTT
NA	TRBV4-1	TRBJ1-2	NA	CASSQDTRGRNYTF	TGCGCCAGCAGCCAAGATACTAGAGGACGGAACTACACCTTC
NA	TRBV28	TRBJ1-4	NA	CASSLGGLDEKLFF	TGTGCCAGCAGTTTAGGGGGACTCGATGAAAAACTGTTTTTT
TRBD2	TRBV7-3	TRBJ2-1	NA	CASSRTGTSANEQFF	TGTGCCAGCAGCCGAACCGGGACTAGCGCCAATGAGCAGTTCTTC
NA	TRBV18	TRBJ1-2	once	CASSPPVQEAYGYTF	TGTGCCAGCTCACCACCCGTACAGGAAGCCTATGGCTACACCTTC
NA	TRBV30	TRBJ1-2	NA	CAWSTGTLYGYTF	TGTGCCTGGAGTACAGGCACCCTCTATGGCTACACCTTC
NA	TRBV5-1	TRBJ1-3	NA	CASSNGPGNTIYF	TGCGCCAGCAGCAATGGCCCTGGAAACACCATATATTTT
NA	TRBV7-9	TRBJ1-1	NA	CASSATGPLNTEAFF	TGTGCCAGCAGCGCCACGGGACCGTTGAACACTGAAGCTTTCTTT
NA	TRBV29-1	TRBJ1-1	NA	CSVEWGKNTEAFF	TGCAGCGTTGAGTGGGGAAAGAACACTGAAGCTTTCTTT
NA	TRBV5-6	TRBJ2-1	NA	CASSLVGQPYNEQFF	TGTGCCAGCAGCTTGGTAGGCCAGCCCTACAATGAGCAGTTCTTC
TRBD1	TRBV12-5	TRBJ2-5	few	CASGPGTGTAETQYF	TGTGCTAGTGGTCCCGGGACAGGGACTGCTGAGACCCAGTACTTC
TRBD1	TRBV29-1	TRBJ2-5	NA	CSVRDSQETQYF	TGCAGCGTCCGGGACAGTCAAGAGACCCAGTACTTC
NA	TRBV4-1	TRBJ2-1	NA	CASSPIEGAGSRNEQFF	TGCGCCAGCAGCCCTATAGAAGGGGCAGGGAGCCGAAATGAGCAGTTCTTC